This TCR beta chain was sequenced for a study of shared clonotypes between healthy human individuals. Study-level points and caveats: Among donors, the sharing of clonotypes was expected to be influenced by sequencing depth. Few donors limited the genetic and exposure-history diversity represented. A handful of donors had roughly 5.2% of their naive CD4 clonotypes in common.

A word on this clone: As yet, its antigen is unknown.

For each subset, genomic DNA was distributed in equal portions over several immunoSEQ plates. TCRdb keeps only in-frame clones here, not all; method: immunoSEQ multiplex PCR. In the table there are 1.4 million or so clones, 98% to 99% of which are singletons. Sequenced: naive CD4+ T cells sorted from blood. Subset in this sample: CD45RA+ positively selected. This TCR was recovered from a man aged 25-40 years in good health.

The CDR3 DNA sequence: TGTGCCACCAGCCCTTGGGCAGGGGGAAATGAGCAGTTCTTC. Translated, it gives CATSPWAGGNEQFF. J is TRBJ2-1 and V is TRBV15, with 7 bases that match TRBD1. The trim removed 5 bases at V and 7 bases at J, leaving 8 bases unmatched. CDR3 length: 14 residues. Germline CDR1 and CDR2: LNHNV and YYDKDF (reference sequence).